The entry below describes one T cell receptor (beta chain). The data stem from a study of cytomegalovirus exposure and HLA in healthy donors. Study-level background: For the approximately 410 genotyped donors, approximately 82% fell within the Caucasian-associated ancestry cluster.

PCR involved 60 Vbeta and 13 Jbeta primers. Using immunoSEQ multiplex PCR, the repertoire was profiled, and TCRdb retains in-frame clones only, with some absent. Reported are 100,000 to 150,000 clones; the ten largest clones contain around 1.5%. The CDR3 spans 11 residues. Trimming took off 9 bases at V and 2 bases at J, with 7 bases between the two ends. Germline assignment: CDR1 LNHDA and CDR2 SQIVND (reference sequence). Material: PBMCs. This clonotype originated in a middle-aged woman in good health and CMV-seronegative. The chain couples TRBV19 to TRBJ1-2; a weak D match, TRBD1 (6 bases). The CDR3 DNA is TGTGCCAGCGGACAGAACTATGGCTACACCTTC. This gives the protein CASGQNYGYTF.